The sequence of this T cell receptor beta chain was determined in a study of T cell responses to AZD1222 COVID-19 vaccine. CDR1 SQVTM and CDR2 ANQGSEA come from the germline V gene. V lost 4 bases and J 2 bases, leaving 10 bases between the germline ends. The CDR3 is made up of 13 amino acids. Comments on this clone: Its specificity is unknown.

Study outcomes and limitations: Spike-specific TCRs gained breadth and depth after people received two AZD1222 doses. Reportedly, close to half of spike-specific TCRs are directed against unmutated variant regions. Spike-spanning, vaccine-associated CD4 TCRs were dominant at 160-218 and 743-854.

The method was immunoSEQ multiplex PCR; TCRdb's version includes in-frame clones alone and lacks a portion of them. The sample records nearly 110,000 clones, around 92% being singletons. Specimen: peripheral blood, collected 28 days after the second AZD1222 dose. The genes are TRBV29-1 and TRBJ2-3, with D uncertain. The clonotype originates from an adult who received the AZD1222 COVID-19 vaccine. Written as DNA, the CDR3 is TGCAGCGTTGCTGCTCGTTTCACAGATACGCAGTATTTT. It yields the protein CSVAARFTDTQYF.